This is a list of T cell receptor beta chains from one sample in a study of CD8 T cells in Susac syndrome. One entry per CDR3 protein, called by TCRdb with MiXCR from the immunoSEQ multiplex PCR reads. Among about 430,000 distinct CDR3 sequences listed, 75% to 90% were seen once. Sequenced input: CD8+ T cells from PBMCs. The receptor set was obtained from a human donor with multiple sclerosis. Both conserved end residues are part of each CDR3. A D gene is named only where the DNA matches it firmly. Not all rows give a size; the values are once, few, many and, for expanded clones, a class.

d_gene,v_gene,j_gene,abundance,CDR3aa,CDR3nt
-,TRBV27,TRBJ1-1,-,CASSFLAGEAFF,-
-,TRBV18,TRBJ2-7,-,CASSAPGHIYEQYF,TGTGCCAGCTCAGCTCCGGGACACATCTACGAGCAGTACTTC
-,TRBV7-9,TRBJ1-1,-,CASDEEKNTEAFF,TGTGCCAGCGACGAGGAGAAGAACACTGAAGCTTTCTTT
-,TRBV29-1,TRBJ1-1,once,CSVEDKTVRQGVFMNTEAFF,TGCAGCGTTGAAGATAAGACGGTGAGGCAGGGAGTCTTCATGAACACTGAAGCTTTCTTT
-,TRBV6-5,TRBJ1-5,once,CASRAYSNQPQHF,TGTGCCAGCAGAGCTTATAGCAATCAGCCCCAGCATTTT
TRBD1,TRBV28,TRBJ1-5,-,CASSLRGQGPINQPQHF,TGTGCCAGCAGTTTGAGGGGACAGGGTCCAATAAATCAGCCCCAGCATTTT
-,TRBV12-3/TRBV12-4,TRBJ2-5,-,CASSHDETQYF,TGTGCCAGCAGTCATGACGAGACCCAGTACTTC
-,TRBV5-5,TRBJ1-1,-,CASSYGTAGTEAFF,TGTGCCAGCAGCTACGGGACGGCTGGGACTGAAGCTTTCTTT
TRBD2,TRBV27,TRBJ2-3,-,CASSLSRTSESYGGHTDTQYF,TGTGCCAGCAGTTTATCGAGGACTAGCGAGTCTTATGGGGGGCACACAGATACGCAGTATTTT
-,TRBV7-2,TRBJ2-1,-,CASSLNRQANEQFF,TGTGCCAGCAGCTTAAATCGACAGGCCAATGAGCAGTTCTTC
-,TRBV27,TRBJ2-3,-,CASRRLDSTDTQYF,TGTGCCAGCAGGCGACTCGACTCCACAGATACGCAGTATTTT
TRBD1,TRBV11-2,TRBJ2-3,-,CASSPTTGMADTQYF,TGTGCCAGCAGCCCAACGACAGGGATGGCAGATACGCAGTATTTT
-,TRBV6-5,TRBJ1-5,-,CASSPTENSNQPQHF,TGTGCCAGCAGCCCGACAGAGAATAGCAATCAGCCCCAGCATTTT
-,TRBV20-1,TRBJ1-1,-,CSASFQGGSTEAFF,TGCAGTGCTAGCTTTCAGGGTGGATCCACTGAAGCTTTCTTT
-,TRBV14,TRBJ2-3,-,CASSQDSVRRISTDTQYF,TGTGCCAGCAGCCAAGATTCGGTGCGACGTATTAGCACAGATACGCAGTATTTT
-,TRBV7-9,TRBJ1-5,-,CASSPASEGVNQPQHF,TGTGCCAGCAGCCCCGCGTCCGAGGGGGTTAATCAGCCCCAGCATTTT
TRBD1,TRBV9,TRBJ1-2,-,CASSSGTDIANYGYTF,TGTGCCAGCAGCTCCGGGACAGATATAGCTAACTATGGCTACACCTTC
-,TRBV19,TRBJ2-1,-,CASGHPSYNEQFF,TGTGCCAGTGGCCACCCCTCCTACAATGAGCAGTTCTTC
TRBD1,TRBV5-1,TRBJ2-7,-,CASSYGTDNYEQYF,TGCGCCAGCAGCTACGGGACAGACAACTACGAGCAGTACTTC
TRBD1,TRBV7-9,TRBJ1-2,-,CASSNPGQGAVGYTF,TGTGCCAGCAGCAACCCGGGACAGGGGGCAGTGGGCTACACCTTC
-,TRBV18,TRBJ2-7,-,CASSPLLESPEQYF,TGTGCCAGCTCACCTCTGCTGGAATCCCCCGAGCAGTACTTC
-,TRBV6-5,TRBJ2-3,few,CASSYPKGDTQYF,TGTGCCAGCAGTTACCCCAAGGGGGATACGCAGTATTTT
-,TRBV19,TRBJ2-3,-,CASTLRIWNSTDTQYF,TGTGCCAGTACCCTCCGAATTTGGAATAGCACAGATACGCAGTATTTT
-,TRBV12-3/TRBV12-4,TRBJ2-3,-,CASSLGRIDTQYF,TGTGCCAGCAGTTTAGGTCGCATAGATACGCAGTATTTT
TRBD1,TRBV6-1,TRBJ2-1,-,CASREPGQGAYNEQFF,TGTGCCAGCAGAGAGCCGGGACAGGGGGCTTACAATGAGCAGTTCTTC
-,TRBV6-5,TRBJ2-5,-,CASSYSPLDGVQETQYF,TGTGCCAGCAGTTACAGCCCCCTTGACGGGGTCCAAGAGACCCAGTACTTC
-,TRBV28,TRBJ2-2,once,CASSLVTSITGELFF,TGTGCCAGCAGTTTAGTTACTAGCATTACCGGGGAGCTGTTTTTT
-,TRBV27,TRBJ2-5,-,CASSLMGDQETQYF,TGTGCCAGCAGTTTAATGGGCGACCAAGAGACCCAGTACTTC
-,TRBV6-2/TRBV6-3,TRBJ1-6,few,CASSYGSSYNSPLHF,TGTGCCAGCAGTTACGGAAGCTCCTATAATTCACCCCTCCACTTT
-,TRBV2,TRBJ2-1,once,CASSDALLESNNEQFF,TGTGCCAGCAGTGATGCTTTGCTAGAGTCGAACAATGAGCAGTTCTTC
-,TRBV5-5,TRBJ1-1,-,CASSLSGAIEAFF,TGTGCCAGCAGCCTCAGCGGGGCGATTGAAGCTTTCTTT
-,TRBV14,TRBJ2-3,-,CASSQELFADTQYF,TGTGCCAGCAGCCAGGAATTATTCGCAGATACGCAGTATTTT
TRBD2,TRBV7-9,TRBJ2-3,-,CASSFGASGSTDTQYF,TGTGCCAGCAGCTTCGGGGCTAGCGGAAGCACAGATACGCAGTATTTT
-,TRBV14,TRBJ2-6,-,CASSHLGGANVLTF,TGTGCCAGCAGCCATTTGGGTGGGGCCAACGTCCTGACTTTC
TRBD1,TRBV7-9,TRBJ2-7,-,CASSLVAGGNDEQYF,TGTGCCAGCAGCTTAGTTGCAGGGGGCAACGACGAGCAGTACTTC
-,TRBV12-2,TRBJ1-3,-,CASRLDGPSGNTIYF,TGTGCAAGTCGCTTAGACGGACCTTCCGGAAACACCATATATTTT
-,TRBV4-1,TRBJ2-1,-,CASSSRLPTGMTFF,TGCGCCAGCAGCTCCCGCCTCCCTACGGGGATGACGTTCTTC
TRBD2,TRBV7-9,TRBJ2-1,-,CASSLGLAGAAGNEQFF,TGTGCCAGCAGCCTGGGACTAGCGGGAGCAGCTGGCAATGAGCAGTTCTTC
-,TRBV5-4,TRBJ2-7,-,CASSFYGASYEQYF,TGTGCCAGCAGCTTCTACGGGGCCAGCTACGAGCAGTACTTC
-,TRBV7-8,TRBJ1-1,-,CASSWDGGEAFF,TGTGCCAGCAGCTGGGACGGAGGTGAAGCTTTCTTT